The clone carrying this T cell receptor (beta chain) occurred a few times. Authors' methods: Estimation of nucleated cell counts relied on the amplification of reference gene primers. Sequencing used immunoSEQ multiplex PCR; TCRdb keeps in-frame clones, though not all of them. Clone size and the V and J calls come from that table; the DNA yielded D and trimming. The repertoire has about 130,000 clones, approximately 80% of them found once; the top ten carry 8% to 10%. This entry is derived from a study of blood T cell repertoires in COVID-19. Study context: From the United States, Italy and Spain came samples of acute and convalescent COVID-19. In each case, the material was cDNA or gDNA derived from T cells, B-cell-depleted T cells, or PBMCs.

This receptor was taken from a man aged 35 to 55 with active or convalescent COVID-19. The sequenced sample consisted of peripheral blood.

The CDR3 reads CATSDFSGETQYF. Written as DNA, the CDR3 is TGTGCCACCAGTGATTTCTCCGGAGAGACCCAGTACTTC. This rearrangement joins TRBV24-1 to TRBJ2-5, with D hard to call. CDR3 length: 13 amino acids. The V gene lost 1 base and the J gene lost 4 bases, with 6 bases spanning the gap. Germline V gene data show CDR1 as KGHDR and CDR2 as SFDVKD.